Sequencing of this T cell receptor (beta chain) was carried out in a study of blood T cell repertoires in COVID-19. Across the study: Acute and convalescent COVID-19 samples came from the United States, Italy and Spain. In each case, the material was cDNA or gDNA derived from T cells, B-cell-depleted T cells, or PBMCs.

In the study's own analysis: By means of reference gene primer amplification, nucleated cell counts were estimated. This table comes from immunoSEQ multiplex PCR, and its TCRdb copy is limited to in-frame clones, with some not included. From that table come the V and J calls and clone size; the DNA was used to work out D and trimming. The sample holds about 150,000 clones, 85% seen once. This clone was recorded only once. V lost 3 bases to trimming and J lost 5 bases; unmatched junction nucleotides: 3. The CDR3 sequence is 15 residues long. Per the germline V gene, CDR1 is MDHEN and CDR2 is SYDVKM. The specimen sequenced was peripheral blood. The V call is TRBV28, the J call TRBJ1-4, with 10 positions matching TRBD1. The TCR was taken from a woman aged 40 to 49 with active or convalescent COVID-19. CDR3 protein: CASSFGTGVNEKLFF. Here the CDR3 DNA reads TGTGCCAGCAGTTTCGGGACAGGGGTAAATGAAAAACTGTTTTTT.